The rows below give T cell receptor beta chains drawn from one sample of a study of blood T cell repertoires in COVID-19. Clones were sequenced by immunoSEQ multiplex PCR, and TCRdb holds only the in-frame ones, with some missing. The sample lists 150,000 to 200,000 clones, 70% to 90% occurring once. Sequencing was done on a sample of PBMCs or T cells enriched from blood (not recorded which). These receptors originate from a woman between 18 and 30 years old who had recovered from COVID-19. The conserved cysteine and the conserved F or W are not part of the CDR3 here.

cdr3_aa j_call v_call
ASSSILTGGRQETQY TRBJ2-5 TRBV28
ASSLALSGSYEQY TRBJ2-7 TRBV5-1
ASRTSGTDTQY TRBJ2-3 TRBV7-2
ATGLGWAETQY TRBJ2-5 TRBV28
ASSETRQGVSSPLH TRBJ1-6 TRBV10-2
ASSYLQGNQPQH TRBJ1-5 TRBV6-5
ASRVGEAASNTGELF TRBJ2-2 TRBV7-9
ASTELGNTEAF TRBJ1-1 TRBV28
ASSPFRTGSSDTQY TRBJ2-3 TRBV5-1
ANLPGQGRDTQY TRBJ2-3 TRBV6-4
ASSPRTGYYTEAF TRBJ1-1 TRBV5-6
ASSLVSGTSGQETQY TRBJ2-5 TRBV7-6
ASTRGLYSNQPQH TRBJ1-5 TRBV28
ASSSRLAGSYNEQF TRBJ2-1 TRBV7-2
ASSLAIAASYNEQF TRBJ2-1 TRBV5-6
ASSLTSGRGTDTQY TRBJ2-3 TRBV28
ATSDPRGRGETQY TRBJ2-5 TRBV24-1
ASTGTNTDTQY TRBJ2-3 TRBV27